One TCR beta chain is described in this entry. Its antigen is undetermined. Clones were sequenced by immunoSEQ multiplex PCR, and TCRdb holds only the in-frame ones, with some missing. The sample records around 44,000 clones, 79% being singletons. The time point: week 35, safety follow-up. Every vaccine dose comprised 300 ug of mutant IDH1 20-mer peptide plus topical imiquimod. Germline assignment: CDR1 SGHAT and CDR2 FQNNGV. The CDR3 totals 15 residues. V was clipped by 0 bases and J by 4 bases, with 12 bases between them. These data are taken from a study of a mutant IDH1 vaccine in newly diagnosed glioma.

The J gene is TRBJ1-2, the V gene TRBV11-2; D not certain. This receptor was taken from a man aged 40-50 years with glioma. Specimen: PBMCs, collected from a glioma patient whose treatment included an IDH1 peptide vaccine. In nucleotides, the CDR3 is TGTGCCAGCAGCTTAGAGCACCGGATTTTCTATGGCTACACCTTC. It is translated as CASSLEHRIFYGYTF. The full variable domain, completed using reference TRBV11-2 and TRBJ1-2, is EAGVAQSPRYKIIEKRQSVAFWCNPISGHATLYWYQQILGQGPKLLIQFQNNGVVDDSQLPKDRFSAERLKGVDSTLKIQPAKLEDSAVYLCASSLEHRIFYGYTFGSGTRLTVV.